These 14 T cell receptor beta chains originate from one sample sequenced in a study of cytomegalovirus exposure and HLA in healthy donors. With 60 Vbeta and 13 Jbeta primers, the PCR was carried out. Assay: immunoSEQ multiplex PCR; the TCRdb copy retains only in-frame clones and omits some. The sample holds more than 150,000 clones, about 80% seen once. The sequenced material came from PBMCs. These receptors were obtained from a man aged 40-49 years in good health and CMV-seronegative.

As regards this clone: One junction end does not reproduce the germline sequence, and a read error may be involved. This chain connects TRBV7-7 to TRBJ2-5; possible D gene TRBD1, 6 bases. The CDR3 has 15 residues. Germline V gene lookup returns CDR1 SSHAT and CDR2 FNYEAQ (reference sequence). The CDR3, as DNA: TGTGCTAGCAGCTTAGAAGGGCAGGGGATAGAGACCCAGTACTTC. Translating gives CASSLEGQGIETQYF.

This chain links TRBV7-9 with TRBJ2-5; maybe TRBD2 (6 bases). This CDR3 has 14 residues. Germline V gene data show CDR1 as SEHNR and CDR2 as FQNEAQ (reference sequence). Trimming removed 5 bases from V and 5 bases from J, with 15 bases in between. CDR3 DNA: TGTGCCAGCAGCGCCTCGGGGGAGTTTGAGACCCAGTACTTC. Its translation: CASSASGEFETQYF. The variable domain in full, completed from reference TRBV7-9 and TRBJ2-5, reads DTGVSQNPRHKITKRGQNVTFRCDPISEHNRLYWYRQTLGQGPEFLTYFQNEAQLEKSRLLSDRFSAERPKGSFSTLEIQRTEQGDSAMYLCASSASGEFETQYFGPGTRLLVL.

This clone was counted between two and nine times. This chain connects TRBV6-1 to TRBJ2-7; 8 bases agree with TRBD1. CDR3 size: 15 residues. CDR1 is MNHNS, CDR2 SASEGT, per germline. V dropped 5 bases and J dropped 4; count of bases not matched to a gene: 10. The CDR3 here is CASSPLDRDGYEQYF. DNA for the CDR3: TGTGCCAGCAGTCCTTTGGACAGGGATGGGTACGAGCAGTACTTC.

The chain employs TRBV27 and TRBJ2-2, with TRBD1 as a possible D gene (5 bases). The germline CDR1 and CDR2 sequences are MNHEY and SMNVEV (reference sequence). V was cut by 5 bases and J by 4 bases, with 8 bases left in between. The CDR3 runs to 13 residues. CDR3 protein: CASSLTGTGELFF. In DNA form, the CDR3 reads TGTGCCAGCAGTCTAACAGGCACCGGGGAGCTGTTTTTT.

V is TRBV27 and J is TRBJ2-4; 8 bases are shared with TRBD2. V lost 7 bases to trimming and J lost 1 base; unmatched junction nucleotides: 9. From germline, CDR1 is MNHEY and CDR2 SMNVEV (reference sequence). This CDR3 spans 16 amino acids. The CDR3 DNA follows: TGTGCCAGCATCCAATGGGGCGGGAGGGCCAAAAACATTCAGTACTTC. Translating it yields CASIQWGGRAKNIQYF.

The chain employs TRBV30 and TRBJ1-5; the D is unclear. Germline CDR1 and CDR2: GTSNPN and SVGIG (reference sequence). This CDR3 region has 13 residues. V dropped 8 bases and J dropped 1 base, with 12 bases sitting between them. DNA for the CDR3: TGTGCCCTCGAAAGAGGGAGCAATCAGCCCCAGCATTTT. Amino acid sequence: CALERGSNQPQHF.

This chain joins TRBV19 and TRBJ2-2; 8 nucleotides align to TRBD2. The J segment lost 2 bases and the V segment lost 6 bases, leaving 8 bases of the junction unmatched. This CDR3 contains 16 residues. Germline V gene data show CDR1 as LNHDA and CDR2 as SQIVND (reference sequence). The CDR3 reads CASRPSGGHNTGELFF. DNA of the CDR3: TGTGCCAGTAGGCCGAGCGGGGGCCATAACACCGGGGAGCTGTTTTTT.

Of note for this clone: Within the sample, other DNA sequences also encode this same CDR3. The chain joins TRBV7-2 to TRBJ2-5; a possible D gene is TRBD1 (5 bases). There are 14 residues in the CDR3. CDR1 is SGHTA, CDR2 FQGNSA, per germline. Trimming removed 0 bases at V and 1 base at J, with 6 bases between. CDR3 in amino acids: CASSLAGLQETQYF. The CDR3 nucleotides are TGTGCCAGCAGCTTAGCGGGGCTCCAAGAGACCCAGTACTTC. Combining the CDR3 with reference TRBV7-2 and TRBJ2-5 gives the whole variable domain GAGVSQSPSNKVTEKGKDVELRCDPISGHTALYWYRQSLGQGLEFLIYFQGNSAPDKSGLPSDRFSAERTGGSVSTLTIQRTQQEDSAVYLCASSLAGLQETQYFGPGTRLLVL.

This clone was found a few times. The CDR3 protein is CASGSQGARTDTQYF. CDR3 coding DNA: TGTGCCAGCGGTTCGCAGGGTGCGAGGACAGATACGCAGTATTTT. The rearrangement uses TRBV6-1 and TRBJ2-3, with a weak D call TRBD1 (5 bases). The CDR3 extends over 15 amino acids. The V gene lost 8 bases and the J gene lost 3 bases, with 18 bases spanning the gap. Germline V CDR1 and CDR2: MNHNS, SASEGT.

The gene calls are TRBV7-3 and TRBJ2-7; 7 bases match TRBD1. CDR3 length: 13 residues. Per germline, CDR1 SGHTA and CDR2 FQGTGA. V shed 5 bases, J shed 3 bases, and the junction held 4 bases outside the gene matches. CDR3 DNA: TGTGCCAGCAGCCTCCGACAGGGCTACGAGCAGTACTTC. Translating it yields CASSLRQGYEQYF.

The J gene is TRBJ2-1, the V gene TRBV7-3; 7 positions agree with TRBD2. The CDR3 sequence is 14 residues long. Germline V gene lookup returns CDR1 SGHTA and CDR2 FQGTGA. J lost 1 base, V lost 5 bases, and 2 bases had no gene match. The CDR3 sequence is CASSPGGSYNEQFF. CDR3 in DNA: TGTGCCAGCAGCCCCGGGGGGTCCTACAATGAGCAGTTCTTC.

The chain is built from TRBV27 and TRBJ2-1; D gene ambiguous. V lost 1 base to trimming and J lost 5 bases, with 6 bases between them. Per germline, CDR1 MNHEY and CDR2 SMNVEV (reference sequence). The CDR3 runs 13 residues. This CDR3 reads CASSLYPDNEQFF. CDR3 nucleotides: TGTGCCAGCAGTTTATACCCAGACAATGAGCAGTTCTTC.

The chain joins TRBV28 to TRBJ2-1, with 12 bases aligning to TRBD2. With V trimmed by 6 bases and J by 2 bases, 8 bases remained unmatched. The length of the CDR3 is 17 residues. Germline CDR1 MDHEN, CDR2 SYDVKM. Here the CDR3 DNA reads TGTGCCAGCAGCCCAAACCTAGCGGGAGGGACCTACAATGAGCAGTTCTTC. Protein: CASSPNLAGGTYNEQFF.

Only one count was recorded for this clone. V and J are TRBV7-9 and TRBJ1-2; D is unclear. This CDR3 is 14 amino acids long. Trimming left V 0 bases short and J 5 bases short, with 10 bases between. Germline CDR1 and CDR2: SEHNR and FQNEAQ (reference sequence). The CDR3 here is CASSLALSGYGYTF. CDR3 DNA sequence: TGTGCCAGCAGCTTAGCCCTCTCGGGATATGGCTACACCTTC.